One and the same sample provided the 24 T cell receptor beta chains below, sequenced in a study of shared clonotypes between healthy human individuals. Naive CD8 cells, CD45RO-negative and positively selected for CCR7, excluded terminally differentiated effector memory CD45RA+ cells. Generated by immunoSEQ multiplex PCR, the TCRdb table keeps only in-frame clones and is missing some. The profile covers about 2 million clones, with just under 95% appearing a single time and 0.85% to 1.2% taken by the ten largest. Sample: naive CD8+ T cells sorted from blood. These receptors originate from a man younger than 35 in good health.

V and J are TRBV7-9 and TRBJ2-1; no clear D. The CDR3 runs 11 residues. Germline V gives CDR1 SEHNR, CDR2 FQNEAQ (reference sequence). V lost 8 bases and J lost 5, with 7 bases in between. The CDR3, as DNA: TGTGCCAGCCAAGGTGACAATGAGCAGTTCTTC. As protein: CASQGDNEQFF.

The J gene is TRBJ1-4, the V gene TRBV6-6; D is possibly TRBD1 (5 bases). CDR1 MNHNY and CDR2 SVGAGI come from the germline V gene (reference sequence). Trimming left V 6 bases short and J 8 bases short, with 16 bases between. The CDR3 has 14 amino acids. The CDR3 here is CASSTDMGVEKLFF. Written as DNA, the CDR3 is TGTGCCAGCAGCACGGACATGGGGGTCGAAAAACTGTTTTTT.

This chain's CDR3 is CASSLERGYNEQFF. CDR3 nucleotide sequence: TGTGCCAGTAGCCTCGAGCGGGGATACAATGAGCAGTTCTTC. The chain has TRBV19 and TRBJ2-1; 7 positions match TRBD2. The CDR3 spans 14 residues. Germline V gene sequence: CDR1 LNHDA, CDR2 SQIVND (reference sequence). The J segment lost 4 bases and the V segment lost 6 bases, leaving 6 bases of the junction unmatched.

V usage is TRBV7-2 and J usage is TRBJ2-1; possibly TRBD2 for D (6 bases). CDR1 and CDR2 (germline): SGHTA, FQGNSA. Trimming removed 0 bases from V and 9 bases from J, with 15 bases in between. CDR3 size: 15 residues. CDR3 nucleotides: TGTGCCAGCAGCTTAGCGCTGGAGGGACGAATTGAGCAGTTCTTC. Residues: CASSLALEGRIEQFF. Drawing the rest from reference TRBV7-2 and TRBJ2-1, the complete variable domain is GAGVSQSPSNKVTEKGKDVELRCDPISGHTALYWYRQSLGQGLEFLIYFQGNSAPDKSGLPSDRFSAERTGGSVSTLTIQRTQQEDSAVYLCASSLALEGRIEQFFGPGTRLTVL.

This clone was seen just once. This specimen includes other DNA sequences encoding the same CDR3. The chain links TRBV29-1 to TRBJ2-2, with no clear D. The CDR3 consists of 13 residues. Trimming left V 4 bases short and J 2 bases short, with 8 bases between. The germline V gene has CDR1 SQVTM and CDR2 ANQGSEA. The CDR3 sequence is CSVVAANTGELFF. CDR3 in DNA: TGCAGCGTTGTAGCAGCTAACACCGGGGAGCTGTTTTTT.

V gene TRBV19 combines with J gene TRBJ1-5; 10 nucleotides line up with TRBD1. Trimming at V came to 7 bases and at J to 0 bases, leaving 9 bases not matched to a gene. CDR3 length: 17 residues. Germline values: CDR1 LNHDA, CDR2 SQIVND (reference sequence). CDR3 nucleotides: TGTGCCAGTACCCATACGGGACAGGGGTATAGCAATCAGCCCCAGCATTTT. This sequence encodes CASTHTGQGYSNQPQHF.

The chain is built from TRBV6-5 and TRBJ1-1; D remains ambiguous. Deletions cut 2 bases from V and 1 base from J, with 8 bases between. CDR3 length: 14 amino acids. Germline CDR1 reads MNHEY; CDR2 reads SVGAGI. CDR3 in amino acids: CASSYGAENTEAFF. The CDR3 bases are TGTGCCAGCAGTTACGGAGCCGAGAACACTGAAGCTTTCTTT.

This rearrangement joins TRBV9 to TRBJ2-6; 10 bases are shared with TRBD1. This CDR3 has 20 residues. The V segment lost 2 bases and the J segment 1 base; nucleotides outside the gene matches: 12. The germline gives CDR1 SGDLS, CDR2 YYNGEE. Here the CDR3 reads CASSVPIGTGEGSGANVLTF. The DNA of the CDR3 is TGTGCCAGCAGCGTCCCGATCGGGACAGGGGAGGGGTCTGGGGCCAACGTCCTGACTTTC.

Note on this clone: This sample includes further DNA sequences coding for the same CDR3. This chain joins TRBV5-5 and TRBJ2-7; D uncertain. CDR3 size: 13 residues. The germline gives CDR1 SGHKS, CDR2 YYEKEE (reference sequence). V lost 0 bases, J lost 1 base, and 5 bases lay in between. CDR3 in DNA: TGTGCCAGCAGCTTGGTCGGTTCCTACGAGCAGTACTTC. Translated, it gives CASSLVGSYEQYF.

For the CDR3, the DNA is TGTGCCAGCAGCTCTATGGGGCAGGTTGTATATGGCTACACCTTC. Translating it yields CASSSMGQVVYGYTF. V is TRBV5-4 and J is TRBJ1-2; D might be TRBD1 (5 bases). CDR1 SGHNT and CDR2 YYREEE come from the germline V gene (reference sequence). V lost 3 bases and J 5 bases, leaving 17 bases between the germline ends. This CDR3 is built from 15 residues.

The rearrangement joins TRBV19 to TRBJ1-6, with 10 bases that match TRBD1. CDR3 length: 15 residues. V lost 4 bases, J lost 10 bases, and 7 bases stayed unmatched. The V gene's germline CDR1 is LNHDA and CDR2 SQIVND (reference sequence). CDR3 residues: CASSTDRGRGSPLHF. As DNA, the CDR3 is TGTGCCAGTAGTACAGACAGGGGGCGTGGATCACCCCTCCACTTT.

The chain has TRBV5-6 and TRBJ2-3, with 12 bases identical to TRBD2. The CDR3 extends over 16 amino acids. Losses at the gene ends were 4 bases for V and 6 bases for J; bases not matched to a gene: 9. The germline gives CDR1 SGHDT, CDR2 YYEEEE. CDR3 residues: CASSRLAGGPLDTQYF. CDR3 nucleotide sequence: TGTGCCAGCAGCCGTCTAGCGGGAGGGCCGTTGGATACGCAGTATTTT.

In DNA, the CDR3 is TGCAGCGTTGAGAACGGAGGCACCTACGAGCAGTACTTC. Residues: CSVENGGTYEQYF. The chain joins TRBV29-1 to TRBJ2-7, with a weak D call TRBD2 (5 bases). This CDR3 spans 13 amino acids. V lost 3 bases to trimming and J lost 2 bases, with 11 bases between them. CDR1 SQVTM and CDR2 ANQGSEA come from the germline V gene.

CDR3 loop: CASSSSGSPLHF. CDR3 DNA: TGTGCCAGCAGTAGCAGTGGTTCACCCCTCCACTTT. The chain employs TRBV27 and TRBJ1-6; D is uncertain. Germline assignment: CDR1 MNHEY and CDR2 SMNVEV (reference sequence). The CDR3 is 12 residues long. V lost 5 bases and J lost 9, with 8 bases in between.

On this clone itself: Different DNA sequences within this sample yield the same CDR3. This chain joins TRBV7-9 and TRBJ2-7, with unresolved D. CDR1 and CDR2 (germline): SEHNR, FQNEAQ (reference sequence). V was trimmed by 4 bases and J by 1 base, leaving 5 bases between them. The CDR3 totals 12 residues. CDR3 sequence (DNA): TGTGCCAGCAGCTCGCGTTCCTACGAGCAGTACTTC. Its protein product is CASSSRSYEQYF.

CDR3 nucleotides: TGTGCCAGCAGCGAGTTCGGGAGAAACTCGGATACGCAGTATTTT. Amino acid sequence: CASSEFGRNSDTQYF. This chain links TRBV9 with TRBJ2-3, with TRBD2 as a possible D gene (6 bases). Germline-derived CDR1 and CDR2 are SGDLS and YYNGEE. The CDR3 is 15 residues long. V lost 3 bases to trimming and J lost 6 bases, with 17 bases between them.

This clone showed up just once. This sample includes further DNA sequences coding for the same CDR3. This rearrangement joins TRBV4-3 to TRBJ2-1; 10 positions match TRBD2. The CDR3 consists of 17 residues. Trimming removed 0 bases from V and 6 bases from J; junction bases left unmatched: 8. Germline-derived CDR1 and CDR2 are LGHNA and YSLEER. The DNA of the CDR3 is TGCGCCAGCAGCCAAGAGGGGGGGCTAGCGGGAGCCAATGAGCAGTTCTTC. Protein product: CASSQEGGLAGANEQFF.

This rearrangement joins TRBV2 to TRBJ1-2, with D possibly being TRBD1 (5 bases). The CDR3 extends over 15 amino acids. Germline values: CDR1 SNHLY, CDR2 FYNNEI. V lost 6 bases and J 3 bases, leaving 17 bases between the germline ends. CDR3 residues: CASRAGSQAYYGYTF. The DNA for the CDR3 is TGTGCCAGCAGGGCAGGGAGCCAGGCTTACTATGGCTACACCTTC.

The rearrangement uses TRBV7-9 and TRBJ2-7; a possible D gene is TRBD2 (5 bases). There are 14 residues in the CDR3. Germline CDR1 SEHNR, CDR2 FQNEAQ (reference sequence). Trimming removed 5 bases at V and 1 base at J, with 12 bases between. The CDR3 reads CASSPPLGSYEQYF. The CDR3 region has the DNA TGTGCCAGCAGCCCTCCACTAGGGTCCTACGAGCAGTACTTC.

The chain carries TRBV11-2 and TRBJ2-7, with D possibly being TRBD1 or TRBD2 (5 bases each). The CDR3 runs 11 residues. The V end was cut by 5 bases, the J end by 6 bases, with 8 bases between. CDR1 and CDR2 (germline): SGHAT, FQNNGV. The chain's CDR3 is CASSRGGEQYF. The CDR3 bases are TGTGCCAGCAGCCGTGGGGGCGAGCAGTACTTC.

The rearrangement joins TRBV7-8 to TRBJ2-5, with 9 bases matching TRBD2. V lost 3 bases, J lost 4 bases, and 6 bases stayed unmatched. From germline, CDR1 is SGHVS and CDR2 FQNEAQ. CDR3 length equals 15 residues. The CDR3 region is CASSLFSGGRETQYF. The CDR3 bases are TGTGCCAGCAGCTTGTTTAGCGGGGGAAGAGAGACCCAGTACTTC.

This rearrangement joins TRBV5-1 to TRBJ2-3; 14 bases agree with TRBD2. The CDR3 runs to 16 residues. Germline V gene lookup returns CDR1 SGHRS and CDR2 YFSETQ. J gave up 5 bases and V 4 bases, and 6 bases lay outside the gene matches. The CDR3 sequence is CASSEGLAGVGDTQYF. The CDR3 bases are TGCGCCAGCAGCGAGGGACTAGCGGGGGTGGGAGATACGCAGTATTTT.

The rearrangement links TRBV15 to TRBJ2-7; no firm D call. Trimming left V 4 bases short and J 3 bases short, with 10 bases between. CDR1 and CDR2 from the germline V gene are LNHNV and YYDKDF (reference sequence). This CDR3 has 13 residues. The CDR3 loop is CATSIITGYEQYF. The CDR3 DNA reads TGTGCCACCAGCATCATCACCGGCTACGAGCAGTACTTC.

The V and J genes are TRBV11-2 and TRBJ2-1; 7 bases align to TRBD2. From germline, CDR1 is SGHAT and CDR2 FQNNGV. The length of the CDR3 is 17 residues. Trimming at V came to 1 base and at J to 0 bases, leaving 6 bases not matched to a gene. Here the CDR3 DNA reads TGTGCCAGCAGCTTAGGTTGGCGGGGGAGCTCCTACAATGAGCAGTTCTTC. Its protein product is CASSLGWRGSSYNEQFF.